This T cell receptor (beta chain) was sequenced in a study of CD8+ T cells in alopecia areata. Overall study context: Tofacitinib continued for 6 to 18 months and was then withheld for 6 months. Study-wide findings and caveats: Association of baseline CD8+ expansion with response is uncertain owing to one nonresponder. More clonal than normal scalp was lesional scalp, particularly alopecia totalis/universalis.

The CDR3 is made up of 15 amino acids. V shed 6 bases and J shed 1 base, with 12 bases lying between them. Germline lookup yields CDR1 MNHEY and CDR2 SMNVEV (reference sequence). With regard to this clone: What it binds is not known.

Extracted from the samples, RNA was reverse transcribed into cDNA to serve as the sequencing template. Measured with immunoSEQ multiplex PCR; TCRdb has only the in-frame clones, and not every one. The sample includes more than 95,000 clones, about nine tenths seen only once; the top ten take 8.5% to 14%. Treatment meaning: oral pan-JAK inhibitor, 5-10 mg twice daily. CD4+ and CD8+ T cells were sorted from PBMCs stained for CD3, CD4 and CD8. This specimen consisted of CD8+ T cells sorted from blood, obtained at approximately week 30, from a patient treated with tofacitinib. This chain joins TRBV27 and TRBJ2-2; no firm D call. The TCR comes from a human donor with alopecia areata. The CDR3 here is CASRRVELNTGELFF. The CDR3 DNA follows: TGTGCCAGCAGAAGGGTGGAACTGAACACCGGGGAGCTGTTTTTT.